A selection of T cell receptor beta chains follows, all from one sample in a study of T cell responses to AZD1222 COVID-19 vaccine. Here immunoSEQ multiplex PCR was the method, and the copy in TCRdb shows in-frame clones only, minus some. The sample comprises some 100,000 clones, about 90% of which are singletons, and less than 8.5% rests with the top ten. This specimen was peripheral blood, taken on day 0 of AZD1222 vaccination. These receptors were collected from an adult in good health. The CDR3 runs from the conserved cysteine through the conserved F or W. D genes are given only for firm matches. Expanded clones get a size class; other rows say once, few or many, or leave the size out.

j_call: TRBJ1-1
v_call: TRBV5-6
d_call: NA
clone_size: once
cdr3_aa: CASSLAQNTEAFF
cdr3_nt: TGTGCCAGCAGCTTGGCCCAGAACACTGAAGCTTTCTTT

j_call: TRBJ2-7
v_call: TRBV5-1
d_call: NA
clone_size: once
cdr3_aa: CASSSADGSYEQYF
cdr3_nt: TGCGCCAGCAGCTCCGCGGACGGATCCTACGAGCAGTACTTC

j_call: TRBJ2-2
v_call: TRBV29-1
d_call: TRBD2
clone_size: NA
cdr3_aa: CSVTSARITGELFF
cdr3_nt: TGCAGCGTTACTAGCGCCAGAATCACCGGGGAGCTGTTTTTT

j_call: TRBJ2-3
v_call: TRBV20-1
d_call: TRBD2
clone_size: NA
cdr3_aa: CSASSGTTFADTQYF
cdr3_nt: TGCAGTGCCAGTTCCGGGACTACTTTCGCAGATACGCAGTATTTT

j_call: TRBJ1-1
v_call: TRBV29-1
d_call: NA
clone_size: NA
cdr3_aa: CSVVGMNTEAFF
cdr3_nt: TGCAGCGTTGTTGGGATGAACACTGAAGCTTTCTTT

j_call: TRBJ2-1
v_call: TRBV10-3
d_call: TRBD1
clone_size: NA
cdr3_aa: CAISESKGTGGNNEQFF
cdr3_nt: TGTGCCATCAGTGAGTCGAAAGGGACAGGGGGTAACAATGAGCAGTTCTTC

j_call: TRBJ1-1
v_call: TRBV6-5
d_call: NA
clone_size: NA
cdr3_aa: CASSYSSNPPEAFF
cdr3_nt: TGTGCCAGCAGTTACTCGTCTAACCCCCCTGAAGCTTTCTTT

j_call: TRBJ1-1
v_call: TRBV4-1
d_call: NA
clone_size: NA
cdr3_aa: CASSQVLGGLRGTEAFF
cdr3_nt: TGCGCCAGCAGCCAAGTATTAGGGGGGTTACGCGGCACTGAAGCTTTCTTT

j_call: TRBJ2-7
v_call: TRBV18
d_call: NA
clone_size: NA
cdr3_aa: CASSPGTTPYEQYF
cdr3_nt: TGTGCCAGCTCACCTGGGACAACCCCCTACGAGCAGTACTTC

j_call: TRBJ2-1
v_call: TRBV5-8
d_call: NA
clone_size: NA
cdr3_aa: CASSSSGSPENEQFF
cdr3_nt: TGTGCCAGCAGCTCCTCGGGAAGTCCTGAGAATGAGCAGTTCTTC

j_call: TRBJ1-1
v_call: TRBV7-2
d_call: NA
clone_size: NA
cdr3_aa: CASAAAWSDTEAFF
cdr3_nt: TGTGCCAGCGCCGCGGCTTGGAGCGACACTGAAGCTTTCTTT

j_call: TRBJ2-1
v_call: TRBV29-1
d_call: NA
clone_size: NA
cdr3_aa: CSVEGSGAYNEQFF
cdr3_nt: TGCAGCGTTGAAGGTTCAGGGGCCTACAATGAGCAGTTCTTC

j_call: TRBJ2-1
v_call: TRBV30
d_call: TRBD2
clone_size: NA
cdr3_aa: CAWSVSSGIRSEQFF
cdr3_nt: TGTGCCTGGAGTGTTTCTAGCGGGATTAGGAGTGAGCAGTTCTTC

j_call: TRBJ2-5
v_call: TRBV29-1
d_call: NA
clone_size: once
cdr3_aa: CSVSDSQETQYF
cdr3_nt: TGCAGCGTTTCCGACTCCCAAGAGACCCAGTACTTC

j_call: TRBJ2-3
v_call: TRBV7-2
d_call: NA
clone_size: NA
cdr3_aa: CASSSRGSTDTQYF
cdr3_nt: TGTGCCAGCAGCTCCAGGGGAAGCACAGATACGCAGTATTTT

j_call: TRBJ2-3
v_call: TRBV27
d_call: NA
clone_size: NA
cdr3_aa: CASTVRGSGTDTQYF
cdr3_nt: TGTGCCAGCACCGTCCGGGGGAGCGGCACAGATACGCAGTATTTT

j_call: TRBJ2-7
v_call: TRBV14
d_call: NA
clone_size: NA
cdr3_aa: CASSQLNTYEQYF
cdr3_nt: TGTGCCAGCAGCCAATTAAACACCTACGAGCAGTACTTC

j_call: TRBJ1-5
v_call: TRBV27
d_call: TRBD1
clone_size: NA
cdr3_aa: CASRAGTGGFSNQPQHF
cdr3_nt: TGTGCCAGCAGGGCCGGGACAGGGGGCTTTAGCAATCAGCCCCAGCATTTT

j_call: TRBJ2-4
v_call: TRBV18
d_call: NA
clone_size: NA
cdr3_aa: CASSPPGRAKNIQYF
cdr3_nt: TGTGCCAGCTCACCTCCAGGCCGAGCCAAAAACATTCAGTACTTC

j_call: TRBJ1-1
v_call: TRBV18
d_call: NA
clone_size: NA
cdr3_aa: CASSPGSNTEAFF
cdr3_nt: TGTGCCAGCTCACCAGGGTCGAACACTGAAGCTTTCTTT

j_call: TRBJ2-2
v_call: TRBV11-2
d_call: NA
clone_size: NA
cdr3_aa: CASSYLNTGELFF
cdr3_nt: TGTGCCAGCAGCTACTTGAACACCGGGGAGCTGTTTTTT

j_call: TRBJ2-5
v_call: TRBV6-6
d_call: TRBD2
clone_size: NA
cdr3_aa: CASSYSGTSGETQYF
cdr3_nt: TGTGCCAGCAGTTATTCGGGGACTAGCGGAGAGACCCAGTACTTC

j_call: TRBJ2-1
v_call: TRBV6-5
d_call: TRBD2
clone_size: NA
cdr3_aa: CASSSGGGLWNEQFF
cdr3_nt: TGTGCCAGCAGTTCCGGCGGGGGGCTTTGGAATGAGCAGTTCTTC

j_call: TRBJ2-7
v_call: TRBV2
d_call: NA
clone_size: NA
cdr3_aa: CASRIAESSYEQYF
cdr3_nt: TGTGCCAGCAGGATAGCGGAAAGCTCCTACGAGCAGTACTTC

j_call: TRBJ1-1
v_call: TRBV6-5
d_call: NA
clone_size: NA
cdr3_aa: CASSFSVRADNEAFF
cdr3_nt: TGTGCCAGCAGTTTTTCAGTGAGAGCGGACAATGAAGCTTTCTTT